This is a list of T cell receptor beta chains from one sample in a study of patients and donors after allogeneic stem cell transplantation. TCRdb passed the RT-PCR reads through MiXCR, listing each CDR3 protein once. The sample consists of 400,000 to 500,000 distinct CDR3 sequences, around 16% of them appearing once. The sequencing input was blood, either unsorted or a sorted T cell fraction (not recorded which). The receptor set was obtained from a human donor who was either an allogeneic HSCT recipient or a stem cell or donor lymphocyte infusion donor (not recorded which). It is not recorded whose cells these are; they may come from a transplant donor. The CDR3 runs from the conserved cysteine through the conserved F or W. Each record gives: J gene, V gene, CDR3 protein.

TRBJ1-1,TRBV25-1,CASSDRSVAEAFF
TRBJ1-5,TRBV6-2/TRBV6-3,CASRSSGQPSQPQHF
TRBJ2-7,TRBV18,CASSPPLGYEQYF
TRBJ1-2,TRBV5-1,CASSLKAGGNYGYTF
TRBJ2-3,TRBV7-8,CASSNRQGALTDTQYF
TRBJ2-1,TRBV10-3,CAISGDSDEQFF
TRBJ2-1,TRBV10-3,CAISEVQNGAFDNEQFF
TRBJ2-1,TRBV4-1,CASSQEGPTGGPHNEQFF
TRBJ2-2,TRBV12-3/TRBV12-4,CASSLGEDHTGELFF
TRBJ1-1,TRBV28,CASRRLTGGGTEAFF
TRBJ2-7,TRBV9,CASSGRTGQGEQYF
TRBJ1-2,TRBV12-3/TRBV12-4,CASSLQFAGYTF
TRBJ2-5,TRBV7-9,CASSPGLAGFETQYF
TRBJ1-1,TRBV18,CASSRPTGMNTEAFF
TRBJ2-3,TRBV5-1,CASSRASAPTTDTQYF
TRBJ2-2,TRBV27,CASSLGGRARSGELFF
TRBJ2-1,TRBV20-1,CSARSGTGGNDNEQFF
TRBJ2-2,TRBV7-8,CASSPYSGGGELFF
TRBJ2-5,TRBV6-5,CASSYSAGDQETQYF
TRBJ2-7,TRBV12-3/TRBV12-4,CASSLRQGQYF
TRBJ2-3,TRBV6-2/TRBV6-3,CASTRDGPSTDTQYF
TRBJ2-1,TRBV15,CATSTRVSLNEQFF
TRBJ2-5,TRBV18,CASSPSLTSETQYF
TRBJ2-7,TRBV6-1,CASRTEEGVSYEQYF
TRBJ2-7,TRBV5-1,CASSLPGQTYEQYF
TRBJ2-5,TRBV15,CATSRAIQETQYF
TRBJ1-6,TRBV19,CASSIGDSPLHF
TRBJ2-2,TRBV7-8,CASSLFVAGTNTGELFF
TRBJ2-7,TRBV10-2,CASTSRGLAGVAYEQYF
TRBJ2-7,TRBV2,CASRANGQGASYEEYF
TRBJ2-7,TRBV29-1,CSVEDRPSSYEQYF
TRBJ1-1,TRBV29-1,CSAPRGALNTEAFF
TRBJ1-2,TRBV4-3,CASSQVSNYGYTF
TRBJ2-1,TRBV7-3,CASSILGFSNEQFF
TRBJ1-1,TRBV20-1,CSATRRWENTEAFF